The T cell receptor (beta chain) under discussion was sequenced for a study of cytomegalovirus exposure and HLA in healthy donors. The PCR employed 60 Vbeta primers together with 13 Jbeta primers. Measured with immunoSEQ multiplex PCR; TCRdb has only the in-frame clones, and not every one. The sample yields over 250,000 clones, about nine tenths seen once. The V gene end was trimmed by 5 bases and the J gene end by 5 bases; junction bases not matched to a gene: 12. The CDR3 sequence is 16 residues long. Germline CDR1 is MDHEN and CDR2 is SYDVKM. Overall study findings and caveats: Common viral pathogens seemed to be connected with several of the most significant clusters, according to a later analysis.

Comments on this clone: Its antigen remains unidentified.

The sample taken for sequencing was PBMCs. This chain joins TRBV28 and TRBJ2-1; TRBD1 matches at 7 bases. The TCR sequence derives from a man aged 35 to 55 in good health and CMV-seropositive. The CDR3 loop reads CASSPRGQGDNNEQFF. DNA for the CDR3: TGTGCCAGCAGTCCGAGGGGGCAGGGGGACAACAATGAGCAGTTCTTC.